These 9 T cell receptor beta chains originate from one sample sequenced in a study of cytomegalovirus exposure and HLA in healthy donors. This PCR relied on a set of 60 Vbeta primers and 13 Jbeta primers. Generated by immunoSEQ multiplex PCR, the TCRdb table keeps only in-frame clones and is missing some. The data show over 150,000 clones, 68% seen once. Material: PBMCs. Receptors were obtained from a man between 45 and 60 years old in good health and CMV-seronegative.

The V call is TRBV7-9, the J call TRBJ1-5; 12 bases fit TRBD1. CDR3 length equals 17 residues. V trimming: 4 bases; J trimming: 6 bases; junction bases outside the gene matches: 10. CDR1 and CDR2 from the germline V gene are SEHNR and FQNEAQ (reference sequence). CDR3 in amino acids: CASSSGTGGRKTQPQHF. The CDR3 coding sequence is TGTGCCAGCAGCTCAGGGACAGGGGGCCGTAAGACTCAGCCCCAGCATTTT.

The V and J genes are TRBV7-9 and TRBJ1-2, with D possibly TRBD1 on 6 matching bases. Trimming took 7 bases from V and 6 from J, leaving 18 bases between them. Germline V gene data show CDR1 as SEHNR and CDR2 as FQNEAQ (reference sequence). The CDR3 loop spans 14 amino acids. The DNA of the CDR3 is TGTGCCAGCACTCTACAGGGATCGTTTCATGGCTACACCTTC. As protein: CASTLQGSFHGYTF.

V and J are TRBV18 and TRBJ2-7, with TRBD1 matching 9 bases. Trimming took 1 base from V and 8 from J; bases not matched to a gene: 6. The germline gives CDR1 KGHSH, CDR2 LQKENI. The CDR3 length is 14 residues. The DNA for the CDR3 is TGTGCCAGCTCACCACAGGAACAGGGGGCACAGCAGTACTTC. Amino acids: CASSPQEQGAQQYF.

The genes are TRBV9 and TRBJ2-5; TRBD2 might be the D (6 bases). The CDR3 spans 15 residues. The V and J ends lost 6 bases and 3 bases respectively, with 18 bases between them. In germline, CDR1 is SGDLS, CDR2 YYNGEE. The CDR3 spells CASTLGGGTKETQYF. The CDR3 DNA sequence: TGTGCCAGCACCCTAGGTGGGGGGACCAAAGAGACCCAGTACTTC.

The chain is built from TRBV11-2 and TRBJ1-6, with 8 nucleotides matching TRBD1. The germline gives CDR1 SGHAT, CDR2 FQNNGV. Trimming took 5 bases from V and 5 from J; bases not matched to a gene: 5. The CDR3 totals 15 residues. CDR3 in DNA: TGTGCCAGCAGCCCAGGGGGCTGGGATAATTCACCCCTCCACTTT. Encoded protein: CASSPGGWDNSPLHF. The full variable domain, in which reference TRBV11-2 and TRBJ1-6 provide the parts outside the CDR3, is EAGVAQSPRYKIIEKRQSVAFWCNPISGHATLYWYQQILGQGPKLLIQFQNNGVVDDSQLPKDRFSAERLKGVDSTLKIQPAKLEDSAVYLCASSPGGWDNSPLHFGNGTRLTVT.

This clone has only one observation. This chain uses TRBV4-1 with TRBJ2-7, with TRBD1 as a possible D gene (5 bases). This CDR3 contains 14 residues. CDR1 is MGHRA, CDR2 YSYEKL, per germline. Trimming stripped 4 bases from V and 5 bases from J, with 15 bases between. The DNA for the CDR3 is TGCGCCAGCAGCCCTGTTGCAGGGTCCCACGAGCAGTACTTC. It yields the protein CASSPVAGSHEQYF.

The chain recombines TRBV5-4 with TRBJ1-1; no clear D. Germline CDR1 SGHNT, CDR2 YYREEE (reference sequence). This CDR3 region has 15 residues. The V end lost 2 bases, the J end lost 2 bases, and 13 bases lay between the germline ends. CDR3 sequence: CASSLNSGFNTEAFF. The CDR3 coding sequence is TGTGCCAGCAGCTTAAACAGCGGATTTAACACTGAAGCTTTCTTT.

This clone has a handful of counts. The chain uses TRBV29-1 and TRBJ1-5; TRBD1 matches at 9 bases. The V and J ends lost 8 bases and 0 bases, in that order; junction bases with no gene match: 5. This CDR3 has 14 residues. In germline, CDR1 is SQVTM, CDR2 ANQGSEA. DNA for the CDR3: TGCAGCTACAGGGGGCCGGATAGCAATCAGCCCCAGCATTTT. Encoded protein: CSYRGPDSNQPQHF.

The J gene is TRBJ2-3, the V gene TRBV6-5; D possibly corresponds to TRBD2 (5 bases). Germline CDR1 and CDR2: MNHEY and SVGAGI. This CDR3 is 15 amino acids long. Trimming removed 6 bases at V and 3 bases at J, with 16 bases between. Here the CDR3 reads CASSSLGSGTDTQYF. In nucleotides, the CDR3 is TGTGCCAGCAGCTCTCTAGGGAGTGGGACAGATACGCAGTATTTT.